This T cell receptor (beta chain) was recovered during a study of T cells of healthy individuals. Details on this clonotype: This clone may be a read error of a much larger clone one base away.

Germline CDR1 and CDR2: SGHRS and YFSETQ. The CDR3 loop spans 13 amino acids. TCRdb reprocessed the 5' RACE reads with MiXCR, giving one entry per CDR3 protein. The data hold 40,000 to 60,000 distinct CDR3 sequences, with roughly 15% observed a single time. This receptor was taken from a human donor in good health. This chain links TRBV5-1 with TRBJ1-1; D gene ambiguous. The CDR3 nucleotides read TGCGCCAGCAGCTCGACTCAGAACACTAAAGCTTTCTTT. The encoded protein is CASSSTQNTKAFF. Full variable domain (outside the CDR3, taken from reference TRBV5-1 and TRBJ1-1): KAGVTQTPRYLIKTRGQQVTLSCSPISGHRSVSWYQQTPGQGLQFLFEYFSETQRNKGNFPGRFSGRQFSNSRSEMNVSTLELGDSALYLCASSSTQNTKAFFGQGTRLTVV.